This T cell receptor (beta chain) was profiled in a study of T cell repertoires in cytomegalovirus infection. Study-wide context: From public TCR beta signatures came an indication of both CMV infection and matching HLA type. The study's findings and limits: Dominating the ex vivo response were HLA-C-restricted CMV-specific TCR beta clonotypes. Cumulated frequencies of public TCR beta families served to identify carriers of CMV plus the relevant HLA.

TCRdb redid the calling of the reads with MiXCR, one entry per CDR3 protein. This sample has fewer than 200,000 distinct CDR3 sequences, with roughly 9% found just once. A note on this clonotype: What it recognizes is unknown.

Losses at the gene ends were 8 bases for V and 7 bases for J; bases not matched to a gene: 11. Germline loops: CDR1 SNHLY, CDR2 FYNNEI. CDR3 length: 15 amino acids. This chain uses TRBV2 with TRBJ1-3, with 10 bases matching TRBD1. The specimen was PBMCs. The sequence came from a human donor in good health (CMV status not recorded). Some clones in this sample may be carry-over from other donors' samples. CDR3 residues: CASALGQGNGNTIYF. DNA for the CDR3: TGTGCCAGCGCGCTGGGACAGGGGAACGGTAACACCATATATTTT. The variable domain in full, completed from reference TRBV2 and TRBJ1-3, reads EPEVTQTPSHQVTQMGQEVILRCVPISNHLYFYWYRQILGQKVEFLVSFYNNEISEKSEIFDDQFSVERPDGSNFTLKIRSTKLEDSAMYFCASALGQGNGNTIYFGEGSWLTVV.